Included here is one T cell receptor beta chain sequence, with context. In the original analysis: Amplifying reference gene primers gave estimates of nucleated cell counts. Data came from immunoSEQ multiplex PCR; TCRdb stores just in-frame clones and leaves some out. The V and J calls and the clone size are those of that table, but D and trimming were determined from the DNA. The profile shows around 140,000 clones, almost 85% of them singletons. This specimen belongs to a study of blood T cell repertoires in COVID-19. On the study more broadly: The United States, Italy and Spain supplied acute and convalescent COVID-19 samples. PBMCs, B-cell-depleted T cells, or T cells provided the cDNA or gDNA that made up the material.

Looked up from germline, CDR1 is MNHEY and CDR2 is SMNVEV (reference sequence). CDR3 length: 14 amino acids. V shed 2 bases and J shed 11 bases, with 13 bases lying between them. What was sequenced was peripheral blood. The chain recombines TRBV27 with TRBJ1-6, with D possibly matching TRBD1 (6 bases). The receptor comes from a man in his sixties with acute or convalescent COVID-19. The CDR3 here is CASSLAGVLTPLHF. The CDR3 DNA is TGTGCCAGCAGTTTAGCAGGGGTTTTGACACCCCTCCACTTT.